A single sample is the source of the 13 T cell receptor beta chains below, sequenced in a study of cytomegalovirus exposure and HLA in healthy donors. The PCR employed 60 Vbeta primers together with 13 Jbeta primers. Sequencing was performed with immunoSEQ multiplex PCR; in TCRdb, only in-frame clones are kept and a portion is missing. Of about 110,000 clones listed, approximately 70% are singletons. Sequences were obtained from PBMCs. The receptor set was obtained from a woman aged 30 to 39 in good health and CMV-seronegative.

The chain joins TRBV5-1 to TRBJ1-1; D is undetermined. V gave up 0 bases and J gave up 4 bases, with 10 bases separating them. The CDR3 extends over 14 amino acids. Germline-derived CDR1 and CDR2 are SGHRS and YFSETQ. The CDR3 loop reads CASSLGPEGTEAFF. The CDR3 DNA follows: TGCGCCAGCAGCTTGGGACCCGAGGGCACTGAAGCTTTCTTT.

The DNA of the CDR3 is TGTGCCAGCAGCGTAGCAGGGGGTAGCTTCTATGGCTACACCTTC. It is translated as CASSVAGGSFYGYTF. V usage is TRBV9 and J usage is TRBJ1-2; the match to TRBD1 covers 7 bases. Per the germline V gene, CDR1 is SGDLS and CDR2 is YYNGEE. The CDR3 spans 15 residues. V was pared by 0 bases and J by 4 bases, with 6 bases of the junction left unmatched.

As to this clone: This CDR3 is also generated by other DNA sequences in the sample. V gene TRBV5-1 combines with J gene TRBJ2-5; 8 bases are a match to TRBD1. CDR3 size: 14 residues. J lost 1 base, V lost 4 bases, and 3 bases had no gene match. Per germline, CDR1 SGHRS and CDR2 YFSETQ. The CDR3 loop is CASSPGQGQETQYF. The DNA for the CDR3 is TGCGCCAGCAGCCCCGGACAGGGCCAAGAGACCCAGTACTTC.

V is TRBV7-9 and J is TRBJ1-1, with D hard to call. Trimming pared 2 bases from V and 0 bases from J, leaving 7 bases between. Germline-derived CDR1 and CDR2 are SEHNR and FQNEAQ (reference sequence). CDR3 length: 14 residues. CDR3 in DNA: TGTGCCAGCAGCTTAAGCGGCTTGAACACTGAAGCTTTCTTT. The encoded protein is CASSLSGLNTEAFF. Variable domain in full (rest from reference TRBV7-9 and TRBJ1-1): DTGVSQNPRHKITKRGQNVTFRCDPISEHNRLYWYRQTLGQGPEFLTYFQNEAQLEKSRLLSDRFSAERPKGSFSTLEIQRTEQGDSAMYLCASSLSGLNTEAFFGQGTRLTVV.

The CDR3 reads CASSLKGGQSEAFF. The CDR3 region has the DNA TGCGCCAGCAGCTTGAAGGGGGGGCAATCTGAAGCTTTCTTT. The chain carries TRBV5-1 and TRBJ1-1, with a tentative D call TRBD1 (6 bases). Germline assignment: CDR1 SGHRS and CDR2 YFSETQ. This CDR3 contains 14 residues. V lost 1 base and J lost 6, with 13 bases in between. The full variable domain, in which reference TRBV5-1 and TRBJ1-1 provide the parts outside the CDR3, is KAGVTQTPRYLIKTRGQQVTLSCSPISGHRSVSWYQQTPGQGLQFLFEYFSETQRNKGNFPGRFSGRQFSNSRSEMNVSTLELGDSALYLCASSLKGGQSEAFFGQGTRLTVV.

CDR3 residues: CASSLSLGQGLVFF. CDR3 DNA sequence: TGTGCCAGCAGCTTATCCTTGGGACAGGGGTTGGTGTTCTTC. This chain joins TRBV7-8 and TRBJ2-1; 10 positions match TRBD1. In germline, CDR1 is SGHVS, CDR2 FQNEAQ. This CDR3 region has 14 residues. Unmatched junction bases numbered 10, after V lost 2 bases and J lost 15 bases.

The chain employs TRBV27 and TRBJ2-7; D may be TRBD1 (6 bases). The CDR3 runs 16 residues. Germline CDR1 reads MNHEY; CDR2 reads SMNVEV (reference sequence). V was cut by 2 bases and J by 2 bases, with 16 bases left in between. The CDR3: CASSLGPGQWAYEQYF. The CDR3 DNA follows: TGTGCCAGCAGTTTAGGGCCTGGACAGTGGGCCTACGAGCAGTACTTC.

The CDR3 DNA sequence: TGTGCCAGTAGTTTCAGGACAGAAAATGAAAAACTGTTTTTT. Amino acids: CASSFRTENEKLFF. V and J are TRBV19 and TRBJ1-4; D is perhaps TRBD1 (6 bases). CDR1 and CDR2 (germline): LNHDA, SQIVND (reference sequence). This CDR3 is 14 amino acids long. V gave up 5 bases and J gave up 5 bases, with 12 bases separating them.

This chain connects TRBV29-1 to TRBJ2-2, with 8 bases lining up with TRBD2. Per the germline V gene, CDR1 is SQVTM and CDR2 is ANQGSEA. The V segment lost 7 bases and the J segment 4 bases; nucleotides outside the gene matches: 5. The CDR3 has 13 residues. Written as DNA, the CDR3 is TGCAGCGCGATACTAGCGGTCACCGGGGAGCTGTTTTTT. Translation: CSAILAVTGELFF.

V and J are TRBV7-9 and TRBJ1-2; no reliable D call. Trimming stripped 5 bases from V and 8 bases from J, with 15 bases between. CDR3 size: 13 residues. Germline CDR1 reads SEHNR; CDR2 reads FQNEAQ (reference sequence). For the CDR3, the DNA is TGTGCCAGCAGCCCCTCTCTTGCCGGGGGCTACACCTTC. Translation gives CASSPSLAGGYTF.

Only one count was recorded for this clone. This chain connects TRBV28 to TRBJ1-1; D might be TRBD1 (5 bases). This CDR3 spans 16 amino acids. V was pared by 2 bases and J by 1 base, with 14 bases between. Per germline, CDR1 MDHEN and CDR2 SYDVKM. The CDR3 sequence is CASSLEARAPNTEAFF. The CDR3 nucleotides read TGTGCCAGCAGTTTAGAGGCCAGGGCTCCGAACACTGAAGCTTTCTTT.

In its sample, this clone was seen a few times. The chain carries TRBV6-6 and TRBJ1-1; 7 bases match TRBD1. Trimming took 6 bases from V and 3 from J; bases not matched to a gene: 7. This CDR3 region has 14 residues. In germline, CDR1 is MNHNY, CDR2 SVGAGI (reference sequence). The CDR3 DNA is TGTGCCAGCAGACTCTATGACAGGGACACTGAAGCTTTCTTT. Translated, it gives CASRLYDRDTEAFF.

The genes are TRBV7-9 and TRBJ2-5; the D gene is possibly TRBD1 (6 bases). Trimming cost V 5 bases and J 1 base, with 11 bases left between them. Germline CDR1 is SEHNR and CDR2 is FQNEAQ (reference sequence). This CDR3 region has 14 residues. The CDR3 region has the DNA TGTGCCAGCAGCCCCAGGGGCGCCCAAGAGACCCAGTACTTC. Protein: CASSPRGAQETQYF.